The 3 T cell receptor beta chains below were found in one sample sequenced in a study of blood T cells in healthy people across ages. Through a sample-barcoded 5' primer and a J-beta primer mix, a second PCR was run for about 6 to 11 cycles. TCRdb reanalysed the 5' RACE reads using MiXCR and keeps one entry per CDR3 protein. The sample includes more than 750,000 distinct CDR3 sequences, about 28% of them seen just once. These data were also filed under a second study, of T cells of mothers and their children.

Sample: blood. The receptors come from a woman aged 40 to 50 in good health.

This clonotype was observed a handful of times. V and J are TRBV28 and TRBJ2-5; maybe TRBD2 (6 bases). Germline CDR1 reads MDHEN; CDR2 reads SYDVKM. V was clipped by 0 bases and J by 10 bases, with 6 bases between them. The CDR3 is made up of 11 amino acids. As DNA, the CDR3 is TGTGCCAGCAGTTTATGGGGGGGCCAGTACTTC. Translation: CASSLWGGQYF.

As for this clonotype: This may stem from a read error, because a much larger clone lies one nucleotide away. The chain carries TRBV7-2 and TRBJ2-7; the D is unclear. V lost 11 bases, J lost 2 bases, and 19 bases lay in between. This CDR3 comprises 14 residues. CDR1 is SGHTA and CDR2 is FQGNSA in the germline V gene. CDR3 in DNA: TGTGCCTGCACCCTCGGGCTAGGAACCTACGAGCAGTACTTC. Protein product: CACTLGLGTYEQYF.

The V gene is TRBV18, the J gene TRBJ1-6; weak D call: TRBD1 (5 bases). V lost 3 bases and J 7 bases, leaving 10 bases between the germline ends. CDR1 is KGHSH, CDR2 LQKENI, per germline. The CDR3 spans 14 residues. CDR3 residues: CASSPGRGNSPLHF. The CDR3 DNA reads as TGTGCCAGCTCACCGGGACGGGGAAATTCACCCCTCCACTTT.